A single sample gave rise to the 12 T cell receptor beta chains below, sequenced in a study of blood T cell repertoires in COVID-19. The method was immunoSEQ multiplex PCR; TCRdb's version includes in-frame clones alone and lacks a portion of them. This sample has about 150,000 clones, with roughly nine tenths found just once. The sequencing input was peripheral blood. The origin of the receptors is a woman aged 70 to 79 with acute or convalescent COVID-19.

This chain joins TRBV6-5 and TRBJ2-3; TRBD1 matches 10 bases. The CDR3 runs to 15 residues. The trim removed 6 bases at V and 3 bases at J, leaving 6 bases unmatched. The germline CDR1 and CDR2 sequences are MNHEY and SVGAGI. CDR3 residues: CASSATGQGTDTQYF. In DNA form, the CDR3 reads TGTGCCAGCAGCGCCACGGGACAGGGGACAGATACGCAGTATTTT.

The genes are TRBV7-9 and TRBJ2-1, with TRBD1 identical over 7 bases. The ends lost 3 bases at V and 12 bases at J; junction bases unmatched: 5. CDR1 SEHNR and CDR2 FQNEAQ come from the germline V gene (reference sequence). The CDR3 length is 12 residues. CDR3 DNA sequence: TGTGCCAGCAGCTTGTCAACAGGGGTGCAGTTCTTC. This codes for CASSLSTGVQFF.

This sequence joins TRBV7-9 and TRBJ1-4; D is uncertain. CDR1 is SEHNR, CDR2 FQNEAQ, per germline (reference sequence). Trimming took off 2 bases at V and 0 bases at J, with 10 bases between the two ends. The CDR3 is 16 amino acids. Here the CDR3 reads CASSLRGPATNEKLFF. As DNA, the CDR3 is TGTGCCAGCAGCTTACGAGGGCCCGCAACTAATGAAAAACTGTTTTTT.

This clone came up once. The chain combines TRBV6-5 with TRBJ2-3; 7 positions agree with TRBD2. The CDR3 is 15 residues long. Germline lookup yields CDR1 MNHEY and CDR2 SVGAGI. J was trimmed by 5 bases and V by 5 bases; bases with no gene match: 10. The CDR3 region is CASSPMAGEVDTQYF. The CDR3 region has the DNA TGTGCCAGCAGTCCCATGGCGGGGGAGGTAGATACGCAGTATTTT.

The chain couples TRBV2 to TRBJ1-3; tentative D call: TRBD1 (5 bases). Germline lookup yields CDR1 SNHLY and CDR2 FYNNEI. CDR3 size: 15 residues. V lost 5 bases, J lost 0 bases, and 11 bases lay in between. CDR3 in amino acids: CASSLREGSGNTIYF. DNA of the CDR3: TGTGCCAGCAGTCTCAGGGAGGGCTCTGGAAACACCATATATTTT.

This rearrangement joins TRBV5-1 to TRBJ2-3; 8 nucleotides align to TRBD1. Unmatched junction bases numbered 3, after V lost 7 bases and J lost 2 bases. CDR1 SGHRS and CDR2 YFSETQ come from the germline V gene. The CDR3 has 13 residues. CDR3 nucleotides: TGCGCCAGCGGGGGACAGGTCACAGATACGCAGTATTTT. The encoded protein is CASGGQVTDTQYF.

The chain has TRBV19 and TRBJ1-3, with 7 bases lining up with TRBD1. This CDR3 spans 14 amino acids. Germline CDR1 reads LNHDA; CDR2 reads SQIVND (reference sequence). The trim removed 5 bases at V and 2 bases at J, leaving 3 bases unmatched. CDR3 DNA: TGTGCCAGTAGTTTCCAGGGGGCTGGAAACACCATATATTTT. Protein sequence: CASSFQGAGNTIYF.

J is TRBJ1-5 and V is TRBV27, with 9 bases aligning to TRBD1. Unmatched junction bases numbered 7, after V lost 4 bases and J lost 6 bases. CDR1 and CDR2 (germline): MNHEY, SMNVEV (reference sequence). CDR3 length: 15 residues. The CDR3 DNA reads as TGTGCCAGCAGTTCGCGACAGGGGGTTAGTCAGCCCCAGCATTTT. As protein: CASSSRQGVSQPQHF.

V and J are TRBV18 and TRBJ1-2; 8 bases line up with TRBD1. CDR1 is KGHSH, CDR2 LQKENI, per germline. The ends lost 5 bases at V and 5 bases at J; junction bases unmatched: 7. The CDR3 loop spans 14 amino acids. The CDR3 region is CASSEDRGRYGYTF. The DNA of the CDR3 is TGTGCCAGCTCAGAAGACAGGGGAAGGTATGGCTACACCTTC.

This chain links TRBV7-2 with TRBJ1-6; 10 bases align to TRBD1. This CDR3 is 15 amino acids long. The junction had 3 bases not matched to a gene; V was cut back by 4 bases and J by 6 bases. Germline V lookup: CDR1 SGHTA, CDR2 FQGNSA. In nucleotides, the CDR3 is TGTGCCAGCAGCTACGACAGGGGGCTTAATTCACCCCTCCACTTT. Its translation is CASSYDRGLNSPLHF.

The CDR3 loop reads CSASPRYSYNSPLHF. As DNA, the CDR3 is TGCAGTGCTAGTCCCCGGTACTCCTATAATTCACCCCTCCACTTT. This chain uses TRBV20-1 with TRBJ1-6; D not resolved. The V and J ends lost 3 bases and 0 bases respectively, with 9 bases between them. There are 15 residues in the CDR3. The germline gives CDR1 DFQATT, CDR2 SNEGSKA (reference sequence).

The chain combines TRBV13 with TRBJ2-5, with a weak D call TRBD2 (6 bases). V was clipped by 0 bases and J by 5 bases, with 13 bases between them. Germline CDR1 reads PRHDT; CDR2 reads FYEKMQ (reference sequence). This CDR3 is 15 amino acids long. The CDR3 sequence is CASSLGAGQAETQYF. CDR3 DNA sequence: TGTGCCAGCAGCTTAGGAGCGGGCCAGGCGGAGACCCAGTACTTC. The full variable domain, rest sourced from reference TRBV13 and TRBJ2-5, is AAGVIQSPRHLIKEKRETATLKCYPIPRHDTVYWYQQGPGQDPQFLISFYEKMQSDKGSIPDRFSAQQFSDYHSELNMSSLELGDSALYFCASSLGAGQAETQYFGPGTRLLVL.